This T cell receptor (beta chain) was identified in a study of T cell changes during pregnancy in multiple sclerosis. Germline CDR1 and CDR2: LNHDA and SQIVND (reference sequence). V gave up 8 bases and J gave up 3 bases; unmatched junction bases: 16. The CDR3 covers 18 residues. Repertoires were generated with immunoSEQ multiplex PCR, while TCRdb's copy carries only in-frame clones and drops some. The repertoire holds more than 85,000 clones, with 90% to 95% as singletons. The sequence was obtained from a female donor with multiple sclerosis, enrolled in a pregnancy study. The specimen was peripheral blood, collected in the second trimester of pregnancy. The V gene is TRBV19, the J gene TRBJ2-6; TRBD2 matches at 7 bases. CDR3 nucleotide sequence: TGTGCCAGTGAAAAACGGAGGGGTAGCGGGTTTGGGGCCAACGTCCTGACTTTC. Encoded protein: CASEKRRGSGFGANVLTF. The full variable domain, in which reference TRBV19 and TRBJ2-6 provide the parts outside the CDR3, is DGGITQSPKYLFRKEGQNVTLSCEQNLNHDAMYWYRQDPGQGLRLIYYSQIVNDFQKGDIAEGYSVSREKKESFPLTVTSAQKNPTAFYLCASEKRRGSGFGANVLTFGAGSRLTVL.